The sequence of this T cell receptor (beta chain) was determined in a study of T cells in Graves' hyperthyroidism and ophthalmopathy. Study observations and caveats: In simple terms, a model built on 13 V-J features told ophthalmopathy apart from stable hyperthyroidism. Clonotypes that were expanded in thyroid above 0.001 mostly appeared in blood too.

The PBMCs were sourced from fresh peripheral blood (10 ml). This clonotype was seen repeatedly, ten times or more. Its specificity is not known. RNA transcripts gave rise to amplified TCR beta CDR3 regions. First-round RT-PCR targeting the TCR CDR3 was performed with the HTBI primer set. Via MiXCR, TCRdb re-called the multiplex PCR reads, giving one row per CDR3 protein. The sample records a few hundred thousand distinct CDR3 sequences, about 14% being singletons. Sample: blood. The origin of this receptor is a woman in her thirties with Graves' hyperthyroidism that later progressed to Graves' ophthalmopathy.

CDR3 bases: TGTGCCAGCAATGACAGGGACAATTCGAACACTGAAGCTTTCTTT. It is translated as CASNDRDNSNTEAFF. The J gene is TRBJ1-1, the V gene TRBV12-3 or TRBV12-4; TRBD1 matches 7 bases. This CDR3 region has 15 residues. With V trimmed by 7 bases and J by 1 base, 9 bases remained unmatched.